Presented here are 2 T cell receptor beta chains from one specimen sequenced in a study of CD8+CD57+ T cells in acquired aplastic anemia. TCR beta VDJ combinations and CDR3 sequences were profiled from genomic DNA. One entry per CDR3 protein results from TCRdb running MiXCR on the reads. The data show around 64,000 distinct CDR3 sequences, less than 65% seen once. The source material was sorted CD4+, CD8+, or CD8+CD57+ T cells (not recorded which) from PBMCs. These receptors were taken from a human donor in good health, serving as a control.

As concerns this clonotype: A much bigger clone sits one base away, suggesting this may be a read error. The chain couples TRBV6-2 or TRBV6-3 to TRBJ2-3, with 7 bases aligning to TRBD2. The germline gives CDR1 MNHEY, CDR2 SVGEGT. The CDR3 has 15 residues. V was clipped by 7 bases and J by 2 bases; unmatched bases: 9. In DNA form, the CDR3 reads TGTGCCAGCACACAACTAGCGTCTTCCACAGATACGCAGTATTTT. Amino acid sequence: CASTQLASSTDTQYF.

The V call is TRBV25-1, the J call TRBJ1-2; TRBD1 agrees at 9 bases. CDR1 is MGHDK and CDR2 is SYGVNS in the germline V gene. CDR3 size: 16 residues. V dropped 1 base and J dropped 3; count of bases not matched to a gene: 6. The CDR3 DNA is TGTGCCAGCAGTGAATCCCCGGGACAGGGAGACTATGGCTACACCTTC. The encoded protein is CASSESPGQGDYGYTF.